This T cell receptor beta chain comes out of a study of shared clonotypes between healthy human individuals. The assay was immunoSEQ multiplex PCR, and TCRdb's table has in-frame clones only and misses some. The sample shows hundreds of thousands of clones, approximately 96% of them seen only once. The naive CD8 fraction comprised CD45RO-negative cells positively selected for CCR7 and excluded terminally differentiated effector memory CD45RA+ cells. CDR3 length equals 15 residues. Germline values: CDR1 SGHTS, CDR2 YDEGEE. V was clipped by 4 bases and J by 3 bases; unmatched bases: 3. The sequence derives from a woman aged 25-40 years in good health. The sample comprised naive CD8+ T cells sorted from blood. V is TRBV5-8 and J is TRBJ2-5; 13 bases match TRBD2. The CDR3 is CASSTGTSGEETQYF. CDR3 sequence (DNA): TGTGCCAGCAGCACCGGGACTAGCGGGGAAGAGACCCAGTACTTC.